Included here is one TCR delta chain sequence, with context. The protein TCRdb lists belongs to a much larger clone and differs from this DNA's translation at residue 9, which points to a read error; the protein shown is made from the DNA. This entry belongs to a study of gamma-delta T cells after stem cell transplantation. TCRdb redid clone calling on the RT-PCR reads using CATT. The sample contains approximately 1,400 delta-chain clones, 5.5% to 7% of which appear only once. Per the germline V gene, CDR1 is GEAIGNYY and CDR2 is EKD. With 3 bases clipped from V and 0 bases from J, the junction kept 12 bases outside the gene matches. This CDR3 has 20 amino acids.

What was sequenced was gamma-delta T cells. The V and J genes are TRDV2 and TRDJ3, with 8 bases lining up with TRDD3. The receptor was derived from a human donor. It is not recorded whose cells these are; they may come from a transplant donor. The CDR3 reads CACDPLLGGESSWDTRQMFF. The CDR3, as DNA: TGTGCCTGTGACCCATTACTGGGGGGGGAAAGCTCCTGGGACACCCGACAGATGTTTTTC.